The rows below give T cell receptor beta chains drawn from one sample of a study of cytomegalovirus exposure and HLA in healthy donors. Produced via immunoSEQ multiplex PCR; TCRdb's table is partial and in-frame only. Of 90,000 to 100,000 clones listed, over 60% are singletons. Sequenced input: PBMCs. The receptors were gathered from a boy aged 5-17 years in good health and CMV-seropositive. CDR3s include the opening cysteine and the closing phenylalanine or tryptophan. A D gene is named only where the DNA matches it firmly. Size is omitted from some rows. Given values are once, few, many or a class for expanded clones.

TRBJ2-7 TRBV18 - 17 once CASSPTLGRTTSYEQYF TGTGCCAGCTCACCCACCCTTGGGAGAACGACCTCCTACGAGCAGTACTTC
TRBJ2-7 TRBV9 TRBD1 14 - CASSVGDSSYEQYF TGTGCCAGCAGCGTAGGGGACAGCTCCTACGAGCAGTACTTC
TRBJ2-7 TRBV7-9 - 14 - CASSPGLSFYEQYF TGTGCCAGCAGTCCAGGACTATCCTTCTACGAGCAGTACTTC
TRBJ2-7 TRBV11-2 TRBD1 17 - CASSLRDRGVRPYEQYF TGTGCCAGCAGCTTAAGGGACAGGGGCGTTCGTCCCTACGAGCAGTACTTC
TRBJ1-2 TRBV7-9 - 14 - CANSFGLFPYGYTF TGTGCCAACAGCTTTGGACTCTTCCCGTATGGCTACACCTTC
TRBJ1-2 TRBV27 TRBD1 16 few CASSLFGTGGGRGYTF TGTGCCAGCAGTTTATTTGGGACAGGCGGGGGTCGGGGCTACACCTTC
TRBJ2-3 TRBV30 TRBD2 16 few CAWSVFPGLAGNTQYF TGTGCCTGGAGTGTGTTCCCGGGACTAGCCGGGAATACGCAGTATTTT
TRBJ1-1 TRBV19 - 13 - CASIGRGSAEAFF TGTGCCAGTATAGGGCGGGGTTCAGCTGAAGCTTTCTTT
TRBJ2-5 TRBV9 - 13 - CASSVEPLETQYF TGTGCCAGCAGCGTAGAGCCCTTAGAGACCCAGTACTTC
TRBJ1-2 TRBV5-4 TRBD1 13 few CASREDRAYGYTF TGTGCCAGCAGGGAGGACAGGGCATATGGCTACACCTTC
TRBJ1-1 TRBV28 - 16 - CASSPYFGQTNTEAFF TGTGCCAGCAGTCCTTACTTCGGACAGACGAACACTGAAGCTTTCTTT
TRBJ1-4 TRBV4-1 - 16 - CASSQGTPRVSEKLFF TGCGCCAGCAGCCAGGGGACTCCCCGAGTGAGTGAAAAACTGTTTTTT
TRBJ2-5 TRBV30 TRBD2 16 - CAWSVLSGGPGETQYF TGTGCCTGGAGTGTACTTAGCGGGGGTCCGGGAGAGACCCAGTACTTC
TRBJ1-4 TRBV19 TRBD1 13 - CASRGQGMEKLFF TGTGCCAGTAGAGGACAGGGTATGGAAAAACTGTTTTTT
TRBJ1-1 TRBV15 - 13 - CATSEERVTEAFF TGTGCCACCAGCGAAGAGCGGGTGACTGAAGCTTTCTTT
TRBJ2-1 TRBV10-3 TRBD2 20 - CAISTEVGLAGTSSYNEQFF TGTGCCATCAGTACCGAGGTGGGACTAGCGGGAACTAGCTCCTACAATGAGCAGTTCTTC
TRBJ2-2 TRBV5-1 - 13 few CASSSDFSGELFF TGCGCCAGCAGCTCGGACTTTTCCGGGGAGCTGTTTTTT
TRBJ2-7 TRBV5-1 TRBD2 15 - CASSSGLAGGDEQYF TGCGCCAGCAGCTCGGGACTAGCGGGAGGAGACGAGCAGTACTTC
TRBJ2-7 TRBV27 - 17 - CASSFRLDRVSSYEQYF TGTGCCAGCAGTTTTAGGTTGGACAGAGTGAGCTCCTACGAGCAGTACTTC
TRBJ1-1 TRBV9 - 12 - CASSVHDTEAFF TGTGCCAGCAGCGTACATGACACTGAAGCTTTCTTT
TRBJ1-1 TRBV29-1 TRBD1 13 - CSVGRTGGTEAFF TGCAGCGTTGGTCGGACAGGCGGCACTGAAGCTTTCTTT
TRBJ2-1 TRBV29-1 - 16 - CSVLGGEGALGNEQFF TGCAGCGTCTTGGGTGGAGAAGGGGCTTTAGGGAATGAGCAGTTCTTC
TRBJ2-2 TRBV5-1 - 13 - CASKDSEDGELFF TGCGCCAGCAAGGACTCGGAGGACGGGGAGCTGTTTTTT
TRBJ2-6 TRBV7-9 - 16 few CASSPVLGAGANVLTF TGTGCCAGCAGCCCTGTTTTGGGCGCTGGGGCCAACGTCCTGACTTTC
TRBJ2-5 TRBV6-1 TRBD1 15 - CASSERDRGFGTQYF TGTGCCAGCAGTGAAAGGGACAGGGGTTTTGGGACCCAGTACTTC
TRBJ1-5 TRBV5-1 - 15 - CASTPPGGARQPQHF TGCGCCAGCACTCCCCCTGGGGGGGCTAGGCAGCCCCAGCATTTT
TRBJ1-4 TRBV5-1 TRBD1 16 - CASSPLTGTKGEKLFF TGCGCCAGCAGCCCGCTGACAGGGACGAAAGGCGAAAAACTGTTTTTT
TRBJ2-7 TRBV29-1 TRBD2 14 once CSTAGTSGTYEQYF TGCAGCACCGCCGGGACTAGCGGAACCTACGAGCAGTACTTC
TRBJ2-7 TRBV6-1 TRBD2 17 once CASSGARLAGATYEQYF TGTGCCAGCAGTGGGGCCCGACTAGCGGGGGCAACCTACGAGCAGTACTTC
TRBJ1-1 TRBV5-1 - 15 few CASSLGNGLQGRAFF TGCGCCAGCAGCTTGGGAAATGGTTTGCAGGGGAGAGCTTTCTTT
TRBJ2-7 TRBV5-6 TRBD2 15 few CASSAAGGRSPEQYF TGTGCCAGCAGCGCTGCGGGGGGCCGATCCCCCGAGCAGTACTTC
TRBJ2-1 TRBV29-1 TRBD2 13 - CSARPAGEGEQFF TGCAGCGCCCGGCCAGCGGGAGAGGGTGAGCAGTTCTTC
TRBJ1-1 TRBV18 - 14 - CASSPQGVNTEAFF TGTGCCAGCTCACCACAGGGGGTGAACACTGAAGCTTTCTTT
TRBJ2-7 TRBV29-1 - 11 - CSGTQGYEQYF TGCAGCGGGACCCAGGGTTACGAGCAGTACTTC
TRBJ2-7 TRBV29-1 - 15 - CSVLTPGLRSYEQYF TGCAGCGTCCTTACCCCAGGGTTGCGGTCCTACGAGCAGTACTTC
TRBJ1-4 TRBV7-9 - 13 - CASSLVGGEKLFF TGTGCCAGCAGCTTAGTGGGGGGTGAAAAACTGTTTTTT
TRBJ2-3 TRBV7-8 TRBD2 18 few CASSLYQDEGGRTDTQYF TGTGCCAGCAGCTTATATCAGGATGAGGGAGGGCGGACAGATACGCAGTATTTT
TRBJ1-1 TRBV5-1 TRBD1 15 - CASSLGGTGITEAFF TGCGCCAGCAGCTTGGGAGGGACAGGGATTACTGAAGCTTTCTTT
TRBJ2-1 TRBV5-1 TRBD1 16 - CASSLAGTGDYNEQFF TGCGCCAGCAGCTTGGCCGGGACAGGGGACTACAATGAGCAGTTCTTC
TRBJ2-1 TRBV13 TRBD2 13 - CASGTSGAYEQFF TGTGCCAGCGGCACTAGCGGGGCCTATGAGCAGTTCTTC
TRBJ1-5 TRBV7-9 TRBD1 17 - CASSRTGGIFDNQPQHF TGTGCCAGCAGCCGAACAGGGGGCATATTTGACAATCAGCCCCAGCATTTT
TRBJ2-1 TRBV7-2 - 15 - CASSLPGDANSGQFF TGTGCCAGCAGCTTACCGGGAGATGCTAATTCGGGTCAGTTCTTC
TRBJ2-3 TRBV5-4 TRBD1 15 - CASTPGTGWASTQYF TGTGCCAGCACCCCCGGGACAGGGTGGGCTAGCACGCAGTATTTT
TRBJ1-2 TRBV5-6 TRBD1 18 - CASSSGITGVMWGYGYTF TGTGCCAGCAGCTCTGGTATAACAGGGGTAATGTGGGGCTATGGCTACACCTTC